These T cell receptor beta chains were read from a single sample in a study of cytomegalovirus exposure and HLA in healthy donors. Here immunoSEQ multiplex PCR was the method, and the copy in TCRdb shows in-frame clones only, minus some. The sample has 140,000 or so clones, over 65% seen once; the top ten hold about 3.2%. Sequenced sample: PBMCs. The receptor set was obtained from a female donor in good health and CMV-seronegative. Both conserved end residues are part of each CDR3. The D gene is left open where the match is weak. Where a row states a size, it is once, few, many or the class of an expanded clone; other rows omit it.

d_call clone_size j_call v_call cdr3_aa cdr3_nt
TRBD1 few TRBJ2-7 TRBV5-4 CASSETGGSSYEQYF TGTGCCAGCAGTGAGACAGGGGGGAGCTCCTACGAGCAGTACTTC
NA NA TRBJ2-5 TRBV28 CASRASGAQYF TGTGCCAGCAGGGCCTCAGGGGCCCAGTACTTC
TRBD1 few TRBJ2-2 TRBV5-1 CASSQSPGQGRAGELFF TGCGCCAGCAGCCAGAGTCCGGGACAGGGTCGCGCCGGGGAGCTGTTTTTT
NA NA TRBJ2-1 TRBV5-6 CASSFPNEQFF TGTGCCAGCAGCTTCCCAAATGAGCAGTTCTTC
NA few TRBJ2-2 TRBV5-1 CASSLTGSGELFF TGCGCCAGCAGCTTGACAGGCTCCGGGGAGCTGTTTTTT
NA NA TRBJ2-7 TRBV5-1 CASSPDLNEQYF TGCGCCAGCAGCCCTGACTTAAACGAGCAGTACTTC
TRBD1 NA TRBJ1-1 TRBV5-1 CASSKSQGRTEAFF TGCGCCAGCAGCAAATCACAGGGGAGGACTGAAGCTTTCTTT
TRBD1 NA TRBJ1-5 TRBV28 CASSPAGGGQPQHF TGTGCCAGCAGTCCGGCAGGGGGTGGTCAGCCCCAGCATTTT
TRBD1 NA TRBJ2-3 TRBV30 CAWSVLGGGTDTQYF TGTGCCTGGAGTGTACTAGGGGGCGGCACAGATACGCAGTATTTT
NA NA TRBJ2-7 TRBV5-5 CASSFDSDISYEQYF TGTGCCAGCAGCTTTGACAGCGACATCTCCTACGAGCAGTACTTC
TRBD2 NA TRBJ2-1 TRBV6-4 CASSESSGEDEQFF TGTGCCAGCAGTGAGTCTAGCGGGGAGGATGAGCAGTTCTTC
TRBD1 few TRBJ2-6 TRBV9 CASTHQTGTGANVLTF TGTGCCAGCACCCACCAGACAGGGACAGGGGCCAACGTCCTGACTTTC
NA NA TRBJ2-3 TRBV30 CAWSVGAVTDTQYF TGTGCCTGGAGTGTAGGGGCAGTCACAGATACGCAGTATTTT
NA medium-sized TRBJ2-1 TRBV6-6 CASSYGQEQFF TGTGCCAGCAGTTACGGGCAGGAGCAGTTCTTC
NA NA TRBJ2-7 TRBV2 CASSTTGVHEQYF TGTGCCAGCAGCACCACGGGAGTCCACGAGCAGTACTTC
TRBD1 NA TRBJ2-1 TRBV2 CATTQLAGQGNEQFF TGTGCCACCACTCAACTCGCGGGACAGGGAAATGAGCAGTTCTTC
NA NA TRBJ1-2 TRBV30 CAWSVSRGDGYTF TGTGCCTGGAGTGTATCCAGGGGTGATGGCTACACCTTC
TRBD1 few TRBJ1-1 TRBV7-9 CASSSPGGRNTEAFF TGTGCCAGCAGCTCGCCAGGGGGCCGGAACACTGAAGCTTTCTTT
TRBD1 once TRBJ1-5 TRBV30 CAWSVGDRGNQPQHF TGTGCCTGGAGTGTTGGGGACAGGGGGAATCAGCCCCAGCATTTT
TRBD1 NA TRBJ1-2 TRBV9 CASRGQGFGYGYTF TGTGCCAGCAGGGGACAGGGGTTCGGCTATGGCTACACCTTC
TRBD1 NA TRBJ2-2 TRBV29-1 CSVERWAGTGNTGELFF TGCAGCGTTGAAAGGTGGGCCGGGACAGGGAACACCGGGGAGCTGTTTTTT
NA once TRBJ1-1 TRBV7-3 CASSSNTGTDTEAFF TGTGCCAGCAGCTCGAACACAGGGACCGACACTGAAGCTTTCTTT
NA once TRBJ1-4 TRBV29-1 CSANGGVGEKLFF TGCAGCGCTAATGGGGGGGTAGGCGAAAAACTGTTTTTT